The text below deals with one T cell receptor (beta chain). Its antigen remains unknown. Healthy individuals of Caucasian origin from Russia, aged roughly 6 to 90, served as donors. Extracted total RNA amounted to at least 5.5 micrograms for each sample. Then a second PCR, running roughly 7 to 11 cycles, was carried out with a sample-barcoded 5' primer and a J-beta primer mix. TCRdb re-derived calls from the 5' RACE reads in MiXCR, one entry per CDR3 protein. Seen here are 1.5 million to 1.9 million distinct CDR3 sequences, roughly 43% observed once, and the top ten hold over 3.5%. The sample comes from a study of blood T cells in healthy people across ages. Findings and caveats of the study: Naive and antigen-experienced cells could not be conclusively compared, given unsorted PBMCs.

Trimming took 5 bases from V and 12 from J, leaving 17 bases between them. Germline V gene sequence: CDR1 SEHNR, CDR2 FQNEAQ (reference sequence). CDR3 length: 13 residues. The receptor's source is a woman between 18 and 30 years old in good health. Material: blood. The chain employs TRBV7-9 and TRBJ2-1; D is possibly TRBD1 or TRBD2 (5 bases each). The CDR3 protein is CASSVGTYEMQFF. DNA for the CDR3: TGTGCCAGCAGCGTCGGGACCTATGAAATGCAGTTCTTC.